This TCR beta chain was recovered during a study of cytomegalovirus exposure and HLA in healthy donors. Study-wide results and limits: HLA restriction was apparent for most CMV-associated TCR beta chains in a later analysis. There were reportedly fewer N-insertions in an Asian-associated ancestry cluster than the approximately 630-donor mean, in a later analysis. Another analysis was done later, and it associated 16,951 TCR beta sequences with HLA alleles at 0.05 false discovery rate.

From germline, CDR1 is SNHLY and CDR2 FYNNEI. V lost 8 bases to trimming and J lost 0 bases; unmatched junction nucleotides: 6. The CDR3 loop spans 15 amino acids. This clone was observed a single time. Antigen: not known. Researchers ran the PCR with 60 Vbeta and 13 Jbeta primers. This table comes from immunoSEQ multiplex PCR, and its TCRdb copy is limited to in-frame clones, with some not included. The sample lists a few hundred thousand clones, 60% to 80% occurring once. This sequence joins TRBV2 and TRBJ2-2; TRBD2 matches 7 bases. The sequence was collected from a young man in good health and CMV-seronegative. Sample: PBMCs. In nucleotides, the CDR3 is TGTGCCAGCGGGGGGGAATCATCGAACACCGGGGAGCTGTTTTTT. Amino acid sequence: CASGGESSNTGELFF.